The entry that follows covers one TCR beta chain sequence. A linear amplification protocol produced the TCR libraries from about 450 ng of total RNA. MiXCR, applied by TCRdb to the reads, yields one record per CDR3 protein. The sample yields around 200,000 distinct CDR3 sequences, under 85% seen once. The data were obtained in a study of healthy donors' naive CD4 and CD8 T cells. For the study at large: For TCR alpha, new primers spanned all functional IMGT alpha genes.

This CDR3 has 14 amino acids. CDR1 and CDR2 (germline): SQVTM, ANQGSEA. V was cut by 7 bases and J by 3 bases, with 13 bases left in between. The chain employs TRBV29-1 and TRBJ2-6; a possible D gene is TRBD1 (6 bases). The TCR was taken from a pool of human donors in good health; the sample pools cells from several healthy donors. Sample: naive CD4+ and CD8+ T cells sorted from blood, pooled from several donors. The CDR3 is CSATRTDGANVLTF. CDR3 coding DNA: TGCAGCGCTACTCGGACAGATGGGGCCAACGTCCTGACTTTC.